This T cell receptor (beta chain) was obtained from a study of OX40 agonist ivuxolimab in advanced cancers. Study-wide findings and caveats: Clonal expansion was seen in CD4+ and CD8+ blood T cells by week 6 at 0.1 to 3.0 mg/kg.

Note on this clone: Its specificity is not known.

Produced via immunoSEQ multiplex PCR; TCRdb's table is partial and in-frame only. This table holds more than 11,000 clones, 60% to 85% found once. The CDR3 is 15 amino acids. Germline CDR1 LNHDA, CDR2 SQIVND (reference sequence). Trimming removed 3 bases at V and 5 bases at J, with 16 bases between. The clonotype originates from an adult with an advanced solid tumor such as melanoma, head and neck, liver or kidney cancer. The sequencing used CD4+ or CD8+ T cells sorted from blood, collected in a trial of the OX40 agonist ivuxolimab. V is TRBV19 and J is TRBJ1-1; tentative D call: TRBD1 (6 bases). The CDR3 DNA sequence: TGTGCCAGTAGTATTAAATTCGGCAGGGGTACTGAAGCTTTCTTT. Translated, it gives CASSIKFGRGTEAFF. Full variable domain (outside the CDR3, taken from reference TRBV19 and TRBJ1-1): DGGITQSPKYLFRKEGQNVTLSCEQNLNHDAMYWYRQDPGQGLRLIYYSQIVNDFQKGDIAEGYSVSREKKESFPLTVTSAQKNPTAFYLCASSIKFGRGTEAFFGQGTRLTVV.